This T cell receptor beta chain was retrieved from a study of blood T cell repertoires in COVID-19. The CDR3 has 15 residues. Looked up from germline, CDR1 is SGHTS and CDR2 is YDEGEE. V lost 2 bases to trimming and J lost 5 bases; unmatched junction nucleotides: 8. This table comes from immunoSEQ multiplex PCR, and its TCRdb copy is limited to in-frame clones, with some not included. The profile shows about 64,000 clones, 80% to 95% of them singletons. Sequences were obtained from peripheral blood. The receptor was isolated from a woman aged 80 or older with active COVID-19. V gene TRBV5-8 combines with J gene TRBJ2-5; 8 bases map to TRBD2. The CDR3 loop reads CASSFPLGRVETQYF. DNA of the CDR3: TGTGCCAGCAGCTTTCCCCTCGGGAGGGTTGAGACCCAGTACTTC.